Presented here are 11 T cell receptor beta chains from one specimen sequenced in a study of PD-L1 blockade in urothelial cancer. Produced via immunoSEQ multiplex PCR; TCRdb's table is partial and in-frame only. The sample gives roughly 84,000 clones, roughly 87% of which show up once; more than 9% is in the top ten. The input for sequencing was PBMCs, taken around atezolizumab (anti-PD-L1) treatment. The receptors here all came from a man between 65 and 85 years old with urothelial cancer.

The V call is TRBV12-5, the J call TRBJ2-1, with a tentative D call TRBD2 (6 bases). Germline CDR1 LGHNT, CDR2 FRNRAP. The CDR3 is 13 amino acids. Trimming took 0 bases from V and 10 from J, leaving 10 bases between them. DNA for the CDR3: TGTGCTAGTGGTTTGGTACCAGGAGGGGAGCAGTTCTTC. Translated: CASGLVPGGEQFF.

The chain combines TRBV18 with TRBJ1-5, with 7 bases aligning to TRBD1. The junction had 7 bases not matched to a gene; V was cut back by 1 base and J by 7 bases. Looked up from germline, CDR1 is KGHSH and CDR2 is LQKENI. The CDR3 is 15 residues long. The CDR3 coding sequence is TGTGCCAGCTCACCACGGGCGGACAGGAGGCAGCCCCAGCATTTT. It specifies CASSPRADRRQPQHF.

The rearrangement uses TRBV5-1 and TRBJ2-2, with 10 bases aligning to TRBD1. The germline V gene has CDR1 SGHRS and CDR2 YFSETQ. V gave up 2 bases and J gave up 7 bases; unmatched junction bases: 8. The CDR3 sequence is 16 residues long. The CDR3 nucleotides read TGCGCCAGCAGCTTTACCGGGACAGGGGAGGTCGGGGAGCTGTTTTTT. Its protein is CASSFTGTGEVGELFF. Based on the CDR3 plus reference TRBV5-1 and TRBJ2-2, the full variable domain is KAGVTQTPRYLIKTRGQQVTLSCSPISGHRSVSWYQQTPGQGLQFLFEYFSETQRNKGNFPGRFSGRQFSNSRSEMNVSTLELGDSALYLCASSFTGTGEVGELFFGEGSRLTVL.

The chain employs TRBV11-3 and TRBJ2-6, with D possibly matching TRBD1 (6 bases). The germline gives CDR1 SGHNT, CDR2 YENEEA. The CDR3 contains 15 residues. V shed 4 bases and J shed 3 bases, with 10 bases lying between them. The CDR3 DNA reads as TGTGCCAGCAGCTCGGACAGTTTTGGGGCCAACGTCCTGACTTTC. This gives the protein CASSSDSFGANVLTF.

The chain combines TRBV7-2 with TRBJ2-5; maybe TRBD1 (5 bases). The germline V gene encodes CDR1 SGHTA and CDR2 FQGNSA. V was pared by 5 bases and J by 5 bases, with 18 bases between. CDR3 length equals 15 residues. For the CDR3, the DNA is TGTGCCAGCAGCGCCCAGGGCCTGCTGGGTGAGACCCAGTACTTC. Protein product: CASSAQGLLGETQYF.

The rearrangement uses TRBV5-6 and TRBJ1-3; D might be TRBD1 (6 bases). Per germline, CDR1 SGHDT and CDR2 YYEEEE. The V end lost 4 bases, the J end lost 0 bases, and 20 bases lay between the germline ends. The CDR3 loop spans 18 amino acids. This CDR3 is CASSPRQVIPLSGNTIYF. CDR3 coding DNA: TGTGCCAGCAGCCCCCGACAGGTTATCCCTCTCTCTGGAAACACCATATATTTT.

Remarks on this clone: Germline is not matched at one junction end, which may reflect a read error. The gene calls are TRBV6-6 and TRBJ1-2, with 7 bases lining up with TRBD1. Germline V gives CDR1 MNHNY, CDR2 SVGAGI (reference sequence). The CDR3 has 16 amino acids. This chain's CDR3 is CASSYSTQGNNYGYTF. In nucleotides, the CDR3 is TGTGCCAGCAGCTACTCGACACAGGGGAATAACTATGGCTACACCTTC.

This clone has a handful of counts. The V gene is TRBV7-9, the J gene TRBJ2-7; D is uncertain. Deletions cut 4 bases from V and 3 bases from J, with 4 bases between. From germline, CDR1 is SEHNR and CDR2 FQNEAQ (reference sequence). The CDR3 extends over 11 amino acids. As DNA, the CDR3 is TGTGCCAGCAGCTCTTTCTACGAGCAGTACTTC. The encoded protein is CASSSFYEQYF.

This clone was seen a few times. This chain uses TRBV7-2 with TRBJ2-7, with 13 bases fitting TRBD2. V trimming: 5 bases; J trimming: 6 bases; junction bases outside the gene matches: 7. Germline CDR1 reads SGHTA; CDR2 reads FQGNSA. This CDR3 has 15 residues. CDR3 sequence reads: CASSASGLAGVEQYF. In DNA form, the CDR3 reads TGTGCCAGCAGCGCAAGTGGACTAGCGGGAGTCGAGCAGTACTTC.

This chain connects TRBV9 to TRBJ2-7; 10 bases align to TRBD1. The J segment lost 3 bases and the V segment lost 4 bases, leaving 4 bases of the junction unmatched. The CDR3 loop spans 14 amino acids. Germline V gene data show CDR1 as SGDLS and CDR2 as YYNGEE. Here the CDR3 reads CASSYRDRGYEQYF. Here the CDR3 DNA reads TGTGCCAGCAGCTACCGGGACAGGGGCTACGAGCAGTACTTC.

V usage is TRBV6-5 and J usage is TRBJ2-3; possible D gene TRBD2, 7 bases. CDR3 size: 14 residues. V was shortened by 9 bases and J by 4 bases, with 17 bases between the two germline ends. Germline V gene lookup returns CDR1 MNHEY and CDR2 SVGAGI. This chain's CDR3 is CARKGGGPPDTQYF. The CDR3, as DNA: TGTGCCAGAAAAGGGGGAGGGCCCCCAGATACGCAGTATTTT.